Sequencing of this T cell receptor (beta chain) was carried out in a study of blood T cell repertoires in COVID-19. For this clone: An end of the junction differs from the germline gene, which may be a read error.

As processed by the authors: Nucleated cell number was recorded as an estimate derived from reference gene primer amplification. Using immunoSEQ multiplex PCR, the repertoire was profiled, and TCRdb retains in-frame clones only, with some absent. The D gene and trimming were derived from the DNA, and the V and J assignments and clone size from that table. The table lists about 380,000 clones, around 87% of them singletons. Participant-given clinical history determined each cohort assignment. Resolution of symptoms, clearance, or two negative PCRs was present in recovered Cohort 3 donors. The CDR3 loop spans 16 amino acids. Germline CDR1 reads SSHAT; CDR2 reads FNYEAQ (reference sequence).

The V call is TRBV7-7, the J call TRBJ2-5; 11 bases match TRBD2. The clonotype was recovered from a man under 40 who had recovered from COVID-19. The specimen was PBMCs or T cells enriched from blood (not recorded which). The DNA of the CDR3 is TGTGCTAGCAGCCAAATTAGCGGGGGGGGCCAAGAGACCCAGTACTTC. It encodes CASSQISGGGQETQYF.